This T cell receptor (beta chain) was sequenced in a study of blood T cell repertoires in COVID-19 (dated by TCRdb to the early 2020s). With respect to the entire study: Samples covering the acute and convalescent phases of COVID-19 were provided by collaborators in the United States, Italy and Spain. The prospective study material was composed of cDNA or gDNA derived from T cells, B-cell-depleted T cells, or PBMCs. Deeply sampled blood TCRbeta repertoires from subjects exposed to, actively infected with, or recovered from COVID-19 were included in the dataset. The repertoires were made available in a free public database intended to serve as a resource for research on the immune response to SARS-CoV-2. Samples came from the ongoing ImmuneRACE study (first 160 participants) plus 1,254 subjects from 6 global collaborators. Nearly every sample came with metadata listing a de-identified subject ID, COVID-19 status, age in years and sex. Where available, HLA class I and class II types were taken from metadata supplied by the sample provider and were not determined by assay-based typing. Study-wide conclusions, independent of this receptor: The quantity of clinical and demographic metadata differed by source and by participant and was supplied without curation.

The immunoSEQ Assay, a bias-controlled multiplex PCR, was used to amplify TCRbeta CDR3 regions from genomic DNA. In the paper's pipeline: Within the assay, amplification of reference gene primers was used to estimate how many nucleated cells each sample contained. To quantify the absolute abundance of each unique TCRbeta CDR3 rearrangement, sequence reads were collapsed and filtered. For each sample, productive Simpson clonality was calculated as the square root of Simpson's diversity index over productive rearrangements. TCRdb obtained this table from immuneACCESS and retained in-frame rearrangements with V and J assigned. These tables miss some clones; where compared with another copy, unresolved V genes account for less than half of the shortfall, and the remainder is unexplained. V, J and clone size were drawn from that table, and D and trimming were deduced from the DNA. A total of about 60,000 clones appear in this sample, about four fifths of them only once. Around 25% of the sample lies in the top ten.

Counted from cysteine to phenylalanine, this CDR3 has 15 amino acids. The entry retains the CDR3 DNA only, 45 bases that are in frame from base 1. V gives up 5 bases and J gives up 0 bases, and the segment between their germline ends measures 15 bases. As encoded in the germline V gene (reference sequence), CDR1 is GTSNPN while CDR2 is SVGIG. Each collaborating institution followed its own protocols to collect whole blood in K2EDTA tubes. For TCRbeta analysis, collaborators shipped samples in one of three forms: frozen whole blood, isolated PBMCs, or DNA extracted from either of those sample types. As for this clone: Which antigen it targets is not known. No base quality values were provided; no much bigger clone lies one nucleotide off.

In this chain, TRBV30 is recombined with TRBJ2-3; TRBD1 is a possible D gene, resting on 5 matching bases. Sequencing was performed on peripheral blood. This TCR came from a human donor in a cohort sampled during active COVID-19. The CDR3 reads as follows: CAWSLWGSSTDTQYF. The DNA sequence is TGTGCCTGGTCTCTATGGGGCAGTAGCACAGATACGCAGTATTTT.